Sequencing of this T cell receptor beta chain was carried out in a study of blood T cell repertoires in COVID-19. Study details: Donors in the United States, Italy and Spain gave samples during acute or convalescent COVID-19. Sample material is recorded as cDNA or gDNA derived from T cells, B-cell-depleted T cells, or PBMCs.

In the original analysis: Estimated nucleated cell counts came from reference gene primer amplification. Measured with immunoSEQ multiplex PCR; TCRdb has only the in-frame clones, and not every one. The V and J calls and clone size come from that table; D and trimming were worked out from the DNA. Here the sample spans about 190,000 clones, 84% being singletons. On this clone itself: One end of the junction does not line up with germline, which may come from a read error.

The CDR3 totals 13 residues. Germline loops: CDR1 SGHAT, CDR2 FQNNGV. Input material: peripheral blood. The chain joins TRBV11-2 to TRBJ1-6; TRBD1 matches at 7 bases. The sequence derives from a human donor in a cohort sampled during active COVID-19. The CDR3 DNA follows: TGTGCCAGCAGCGTAGACAGGGATCAGCCCCTCCACTTT. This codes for CASSVDRDQPLHF.